This T cell receptor (beta chain) was recorded in a study of tumor-infiltrating lymphocytes in primary liver carcinoma. DNA and RNA were both co-extracted from about 19-30 mg of bulk tissue that had not been sorted. CDR3 size: 13 residues. Germline assignment: CDR1 SGHAT and CDR2 FQNNGV. Constant-region priming of about 520 ng total RNA yielded TCR beta cDNA. Three rounds of nested multiplex PCR with slightly modified ARM-PCR produced TCR beta libraries. PCR rounds one and two used TRBV1-TRBV30 forward primers with a C-beta reverse primer for 10 cycles each. Via MiXCR, TCRdb re-called the multiplex PCR reads, giving one row per CDR3 protein. The sample lists tens of thousands of distinct CDR3 sequences; about 78% were seen once. As for this clonotype: At one end the junction does not follow the germline gene, possibly because of a read error.

The sequence was collected from a man aged 40-49 years with primary liver carcinoma and hepatitis B virus infection. The sequenced material came from liver tumor tissue from sampling region 5. Stated subset: tumor region T5, tumor centre. V is TRBV11-2 and J is TRBJ1-1, with D uncertain. CDR3 bases: TGTGCCAACAGCTTAAGCCTGAATACTGAAGCTTTCTTT. This codes for CANSLSLNTEAFF. The full variable domain, its missing parts supplied by reference TRBV11-2 and TRBJ1-1, is EAGVAQSPRYKIIEKRQSVAFWCNPISGHATLYWYQQILGQGPKLLIQFQNNGVVDDSQLPKDRFSAERLKGVDSTLKIQPAKLEDSAVYLCANSLSLNTEAFFGQGTRLTVV.